This TCR beta chain was found in a study of vaccination and CD4 T cells after COVID-19. Overall study: In culture, cells were exposed to overlapping spike peptides from SARS-CoV-2, HCoV-NL63, HCoV-OC43 and HCoV-229E.

A few counts support this clonotype. The antigen remains unidentified. Treatment given: approximately nine-day PBMC culture with coronavirus spike peptide pools or control peptides (ViraFEST assay). The ends were cut back, 6 bases at V and 8 bases at J, with 22 bases in the middle. From germline, CDR1 is MNHNS and CDR2 SASEGT. This CDR3 contains 15 residues. Sequence data for DNA of cultured CD4+ T cells were generated by the Oncomine TCR Beta short-read assay. TCRdb re-called the PCR reads with MiXCR, one entry per CDR3 protein. The sample has about 12,000 distinct CDR3 sequences; 60% are singletons. J is TRBJ1-2 and V is TRBV6-1; D is perhaps TRBD1 (5 bases). This sequence was found in a human donor who had recovered from COVID-19. Source material: CD4+ T cells from blood, cultured in vitro. CDR3 in amino acids: CASSTGTGGSWGYTF. In DNA form, the CDR3 reads TGTGCCAGCAGCACCGGGACCGGAGGGTCTTGGGGCTACACCTTC.